The 28 T cell receptor beta chains reported below all come from one sample, sequenced in a study of cytomegalovirus exposure and HLA in healthy donors. Libraries were prepared by immunoSEQ multiplex PCR; TCRdb keeps only in-frame clonotypes and omits some of them. The repertoire includes 110,000 to 150,000 clones, roughly 92% of them detected once, and about 0.7% sits in the top ten. The specimen sequenced was PBMCs. The receptors were sampled from a young man in good health and CMV-seronegative.

The V and J genes are TRBV5-4 and TRBJ2-2, with 12 positions matching TRBD2. Trimming cost V 5 bases and J 4 bases; bases outside gene matches: 6. Per germline, CDR1 SGHNT and CDR2 YYREEE (reference sequence). This CDR3 contains 16 residues. CDR3 region: CASSLAGGVVTGELFF. In DNA, the CDR3 is TGTGCCAGCAGTCTAGCGGGAGGGGTGGTCACCGGGGAGCTGTTTTTT.

The sample holds one count of this clone. V gene TRBV6-4 combines with J gene TRBJ2-3, with 9 bases aligning to TRBD1. The CDR3 extends over 15 amino acids. V dropped 5 bases and J dropped 0; count of bases not matched to a gene: 3. Looked up from germline, CDR1 is MRHNA and CDR2 is SNTAGT. CDR3 nucleotides: TGTGCCAGCAGTCCCGGGACAGGGAGCACAGATACGCAGTATTTT. Its translation: CASSPGTGSTDTQYF.

This chain connects TRBV13 to TRBJ2-2; tentative D call: TRBD2 (7 bases). Germline assignment: CDR1 PRHDT and CDR2 FYEKMQ (reference sequence). The CDR3 runs to 17 residues. Trimming left V 0 bases short and J 6 bases short, with 17 bases between. CDR3 in DNA: TGTGCCAGCAGCTTAGGGGCTTTCGGCGGGGGCCCCGGGGAGCTGTTTTTT. Its protein is CASSLGAFGGGPGELFF. Full variable domain (missing parts from reference TRBV13 and TRBJ2-2): AAGVIQSPRHLIKEKRETATLKCYPIPRHDTVYWYQQGPGQDPQFLISFYEKMQSDKGSIPDRFSAQQFSDYHSELNMSSLELGDSALYFCASSLGAFGGGPGELFFGEGSRLTVL.

In DNA form, the CDR3 reads TGTGCCAGCAGCTTCGGAGGTGCGATGGGCCTCTACGAGCAGTACTTC. This gives the protein CASSFGGAMGLYEQYF. The chain employs TRBV5-4 and TRBJ2-7, with D perhaps TRBD2 (5 bases). Between the trimmed V and J ends, which lost 2 bases and 3 bases, there was a span of 18 bases. Germline V lookup: CDR1 SGHNT, CDR2 YYREEE (reference sequence). This CDR3 has 16 residues.

This clone was observed a single time. The genes are TRBV19 and TRBJ2-3, with D perhaps TRBD1 (6 bases). Trimming left V 4 bases short and J 0 bases short, with 11 bases between. The CDR3 has 15 residues. Germline V CDR1 and CDR2: LNHDA, SQIVND (reference sequence). The DNA for the CDR3 is TGTGCCAGTAGTACCACAGGGCTGAGCACAGATACGCAGTATTTT. It translates to CASSTTGLSTDTQYF. The whole variable domain, remainder taken from reference TRBV19 and TRBJ2-3, is DGGITQSPKYLFRKEGQNVTLSCEQNLNHDAMYWYRQDPGQGLRLIYYSQIVNDFQKGDIAEGYSVSREKKESFPLTVTSAQKNPTAFYLCASSTTGLSTDTQYFGPGTRLTVL.

The chain has TRBV11-2 and TRBJ2-1; maybe TRBD2 (5 bases). From germline, CDR1 is SGHAT and CDR2 FQNNGV. The CDR3 consists of 12 residues. For the CDR3, the DNA is TGTGCAAGCCGGGGATTCGGCAATGAGCAGTTCTTC. This translates into CASRGFGNEQFF.

V is TRBV6-5 and J is TRBJ1-1, with D tentatively TRBD1 (5 bases). The CDR3 is 14 residues long. V was shortened by 7 bases and J by 3 bases, with 15 bases between the two germline ends. Germline CDR1 is MNHEY and CDR2 is SVGAGI. The CDR3 DNA follows: TGTGCCAGCACCAACGGTAGGACACACACTGAAGCTTTCTTT. Encoded protein: CASTNGRTHTEAFF.

This chain connects TRBV5-6 to TRBJ2-7; TRBD1 aligns across 10 bases. Losses at the gene ends were 5 bases for V and 0 bases for J; bases not matched to a gene: 8. CDR3 length: 16 amino acids. The germline gives CDR1 SGHDT, CDR2 YYEEEE. The CDR3 spells CASRRGTGASSYEQYV. CDR3 DNA: TGTGCCAGCAGGCGGGGGACAGGGGCAAGCTCCTACGAGCAGTACGTC.

V and J are TRBV6-5 and TRBJ2-7; TRBD2 might be the D (6 bases). CDR1 and CDR2 (germline): MNHEY, SVGAGI. The CDR3 runs 14 residues. V was pared by 5 bases and J by 0 bases, with 11 bases between. CDR3 in DNA: TGTGCCAGCAGTCAGACCGGGAGCTCCTACGAGCAGTACTTC. Translated: CASSQTGSSYEQYF.

This chain links TRBV25-1 with TRBJ1-1; D gene ambiguous. Trimming pared 7 bases from V and 6 bases from J, leaving 9 bases between. This CDR3 is 11 amino acids long. CDR1 is MGHDK and CDR2 is SYGVNS in the germline V gene. The CDR3 reads CASTTGSEAFF. Written as DNA, the CDR3 is TGTGCCAGCACGACGGGGTCTGAAGCTTTCTTT.

For this clone: Other DNA sequences of this sample code for an identical CDR3. The V call is TRBV18, the J call TRBJ1-2; 8 bases match TRBD1. The CDR3 has 12 amino acids. The germline gives CDR1 KGHSH, CDR2 LQKENI. J lost 6 bases, V lost 6 bases, and 3 bases had no gene match. The CDR3 region has the DNA TGTGCCAGCTCCCCGACAGGGGATGGCTACACCTTC. This encodes CASSPTGDGYTF.

The rearrangement links TRBV5-4 to TRBJ2-7; tentative D call: TRBD1 (6 bases). The CDR3 runs to 16 residues. CDR1 and CDR2 (germline): SGHNT, YYREEE (reference sequence). With 4 bases removed from V and 5 bases from J, the gap between germline ends came to 22 bases. The CDR3 region is CASSPNPTGSRDEQYF. CDR3 nucleotides: TGTGCCAGCAGCCCAAACCCGACAGGATCTAGGGACGAGCAGTACTTC.

V and J are TRBV14 and TRBJ1-3; TRBD1 agrees at 8 bases. The CDR3 has 15 amino acids. V gave up 4 bases and J gave up 0 bases; unmatched junction bases: 2. Looked up from germline, CDR1 is SGHDN and CDR2 is FVKESK. The CDR3 reads CASSLTGGSGNTIYF. The CDR3 DNA reads as TGTGCCAGCAGCCTTACAGGGGGCTCTGGAAACACCATATATTTT.

The chain uses TRBV6-1 and TRBJ1-5, with TRBD1 matching over 7 bases. The germline CDR1 and CDR2 sequences are MNHNS and SASEGT. With V trimmed by 7 bases and J by 0 bases, 3 bases remained unmatched. CDR3 length: 14 amino acids. CDR3 region: CASTGQYSNQPQHF. CDR3 bases: TGTGCCAGCACGGGACAGTATAGCAATCAGCCCCAGCATTTT.

The CDR3 DNA sequence: TGTGCCTGGAGTGGAAAGCTGACAGGAACTAATGAAAAACTGTTTTTT. This sequence encodes CAWSGKLTGTNEKLFF. The chain combines TRBV30 with TRBJ1-4, with a possible D match to TRBD1 (6 bases). V lost 1 base and J lost 1, with 13 bases in between. Germline V lookup: CDR1 GTSNPN, CDR2 SVGIG (reference sequence). The CDR3 has 16 amino acids.

The chain employs TRBV6-1 and TRBJ2-4; tentative D call: TRBD1 (5 bases). The germline V and J ends were trimmed by 2 bases and 0 bases, with 14 bases remaining between them. The V gene's germline CDR1 is MNHNS and CDR2 SASEGT. The CDR3 is 17 residues long. The CDR3 DNA reads TGTGCCAGCAGTGAAAGGGGATTTGGGTTAGCCAAAAACATTCAGTACTTC. Protein: CASSERGFGLAKNIQYF.

J is TRBJ1-1 and V is TRBV5-1, with D possibly TRBD1 on 5 matching bases. The germline V gene has CDR1 SGHRS and CDR2 YFSETQ. V was shortened by 2 bases and J by 8 bases, with 16 bases between the two germline ends. CDR3 length: 14 residues. The DNA of the CDR3 is TGCGCCAGCAGCTTCGACAGTTCGCTCTCCGAAGCTTTCTTT. It codes for CASSFDSSLSEAFF.

This clone was counted once. This chain connects TRBV5-4 to TRBJ1-2; D may be TRBD1 (6 bases). The CDR3 covers 13 residues. The V gene lost 3 bases and the J gene lost 8 bases, with 14 bases spanning the gap. The germline V gene has CDR1 SGHNT and CDR2 YYREEE (reference sequence). The CDR3 reads CASSSPTGYGYTF. CDR3 DNA: TGTGCCAGCAGCTCGCCAACAGGGTACGGCTACACCTTC.

This clone was seen a single time. The chain recombines TRBV19 with TRBJ1-1; 7 bases line up with TRBD1. Germline values: CDR1 LNHDA, CDR2 SQIVND (reference sequence). The CDR3 sequence is 17 residues long. The junction had 13 bases not matched to a gene; V was cut back by 3 bases and J by 3 bases. The CDR3: CASSIVSFSGGDTEAFF. The CDR3 DNA reads TGTGCCAGTAGTATCGTTTCCTTCTCAGGGGGAGACACTGAAGCTTTCTTT.

This clone is a singleton in its sample. The CDR3 DNA is TGTGCCAGCAGCTTGTATACCGGGAATAATGAAAAACTGTTTTTT. Amino acid sequence: CASSLYTGNNEKLFF. The chain has TRBV5-4 and TRBJ1-4, with unresolved D. The CDR3 consists of 15 residues. V dropped 1 base and J dropped 4 bases, with 11 bases sitting between them. Germline V lookup: CDR1 SGHNT, CDR2 YYREEE (reference sequence).

The chain combines TRBV5-5 with TRBJ1-6; D is unclear. Germline assignment: CDR1 SGHKS and CDR2 YYEKEE (reference sequence). The CDR3 has 17 amino acids. Trimming removed 0 bases at V and 7 bases at J, with 17 bases between. In nucleotides, the CDR3 is TGTGCCAGCAGCTTGGAGGCGCAGGCTGGATGGAATTCACCCCTCCACTTT. Its translation: CASSLEAQAGWNSPLHF.

The chain recombines TRBV5-5 with TRBJ1-2, with TRBD1 identical over 10 bases. CDR1 SGHKS and CDR2 YYEKEE come from the germline V gene (reference sequence). CDR3 size: 16 residues. The V segment lost 0 bases and the J segment 8 bases; nucleotides outside the gene matches: 10. This CDR3 reads CASSLGWGQGRSGYTF. CDR3 DNA sequence: TGTGCCAGCAGCTTGGGGTGGGGACAGGGGAGAAGCGGCTACACCTTC.

This rearrangement joins TRBV5-4 to TRBJ2-3, with 10 bases fitting TRBD2. Germline V lookup: CDR1 SGHNT, CDR2 YYREEE (reference sequence). CDR3 length: 15 amino acids. V lost 2 bases, J lost 4 bases, and 4 bases stayed unmatched. The CDR3, as DNA: TGTGCCAGCAGCTTCCTAGCGGGAGAGGCAGATACGCAGTATTTT. This gives the protein CASSFLAGEADTQYF.

The genes are TRBV29-1 and TRBJ1-4; D is undetermined. Germline assignment: CDR1 SQVTM and CDR2 ANQGSEA. The germline V and J ends were trimmed by 4 bases and 3 bases, with 15 bases remaining between them. The CDR3 contains 15 residues. Here the CDR3 DNA reads TGCAGCGTTGCCCAGTTGGAGTCCGCTAATGAAAAACTGTTTTTT. It yields the protein CSVAQLESANEKLFF.

The chain carries TRBV14 and TRBJ2-6; 8 bases are a match to TRBD1. This CDR3 is 18 amino acids long. The J segment lost 2 bases and the V segment lost 1 base, leaving 7 bases of the junction unmatched. Germline assignment: CDR1 SGHDN and CDR2 FVKESK. The CDR3, as DNA: TGTGCCAGCAGCCAAGTGTCCGGACAGGGCCCTGGGGCCAACGTCCTGACTTTC. It specifies CASSQVSGQGPGANVLTF.

The chain couples TRBV19 to TRBJ1-4, with 8 positions matching TRBD1. The length of the CDR3 is 14 residues. V gave up 7 bases and J gave up 3 bases; unmatched junction bases: 4. Germline V CDR1 and CDR2: LNHDA, SQIVND (reference sequence). The CDR3 reads CASTGTGSNEKLFF. DNA for the CDR3: TGTGCCAGTACTGGGACAGGCTCTAATGAAAAACTGTTTTTT.

This chain links TRBV18 with TRBJ1-5; the match to TRBD1 covers 9 bases. The CDR3 loop spans 15 amino acids. Trimming at V came to 2 bases and at J to 7 bases, leaving 6 bases not matched to a gene. CDR1 is KGHSH and CDR2 is LQKENI in the germline V gene. The CDR3 is CASSPGTGLMQPQHF. CDR3 bases: TGTGCCAGCTCACCAGGGACAGGGTTAATGCAGCCCCAGCATTTT.

The chain links TRBV6-1 to TRBJ2-5; the match to TRBD2 covers 11 bases. The ends lost 3 bases at V and 2 bases at J; junction bases unmatched: 2. Germline values: CDR1 MNHNS, CDR2 SASEGT. This CDR3 is built from 15 residues. CDR3 nucleotide sequence: TGTGCCAGCAGTGACCGGACTAGCGGGCAAGAGACCCAGTACTTC. This encodes CASSDRTSGQETQYF.